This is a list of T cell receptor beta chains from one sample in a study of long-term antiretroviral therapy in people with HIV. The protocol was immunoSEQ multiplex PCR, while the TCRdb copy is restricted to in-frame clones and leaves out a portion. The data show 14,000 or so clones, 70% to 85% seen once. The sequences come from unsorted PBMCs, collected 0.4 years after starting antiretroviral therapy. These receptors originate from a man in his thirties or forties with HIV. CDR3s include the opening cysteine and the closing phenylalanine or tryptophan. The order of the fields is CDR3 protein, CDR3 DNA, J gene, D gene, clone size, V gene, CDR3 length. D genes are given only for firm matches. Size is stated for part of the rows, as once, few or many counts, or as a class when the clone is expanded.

CDR3 protein: CASSLALTGTETYEQYF
CDR3 DNA: TGCGCCAGCAGCTTGGCCCTTACCGGGACAGAGACCTACGAGCAGTACTTC
J gene: TRBJ2-7
D gene: TRBD1
clone size: -
V gene: TRBV5-1
CDR3 length: 17

CDR3 protein: CASRETGAWALGKNIQYF
CDR3 DNA: TGTGCCAGCAGGGAAACAGGGGCGTGGGCCCTGGGCAAAAACATTCAGTACTTC
J gene: TRBJ2-4
D gene: TRBD1
clone size: -
V gene: TRBV9
CDR3 length: 18

CDR3 protein: CASSWTGMETQYF
CDR3 DNA: TGTGCCAGCAGCTGGACAGGGATGGAGACCCAGTACTTC
J gene: TRBJ2-5
D gene: TRBD1
clone size: -
V gene: TRBV28
CDR3 length: 13

CDR3 protein: CASSLPTVTGELFF
CDR3 DNA: TGTGCCAGCAGCTTGCCTACAGTTACCGGGGAGCTGTTTTTT
J gene: TRBJ2-2
D gene: -
clone size: -
V gene: TRBV5-4
CDR3 length: 14

CDR3 protein: CAWSEVRANEKLFF
CDR3 DNA: TGTGCCTGGAGTGAAGTCAGGGCTAATGAAAAACTGTTTTTT
J gene: TRBJ1-4
D gene: -
clone size: -
V gene: TRBV30
CDR3 length: 14

CDR3 protein: CASSLLGETQYF
CDR3 DNA: TGTGCCAGCAGCCTACTTGGAGAGACCCAGTACTTC
J gene: TRBJ2-5
D gene: -
clone size: -
V gene: TRBV7-8
CDR3 length: 12

CDR3 protein: CASSPRLASYNEQFF
CDR3 DNA: TGCGCCAGCAGCCCCCGACTAGCCTCCTACAATGAGCAGTTCTTC
J gene: TRBJ2-1
D gene: TRBD2
clone size: -
V gene: TRBV4-3
CDR3 length: 15

CDR3 protein: CASSYPGTAYNEQFF
CDR3 DNA: TGTGCCAGCAGTTACCCCGGGACGGCGTACAATGAGCAGTTCTTC
J gene: TRBJ2-1
D gene: -
clone size: -
V gene: TRBV6-5
CDR3 length: 15

CDR3 protein: CASSLVLAGESHEQFF
CDR3 DNA: TGTGCCAGCAGCTTGGTTCTAGCGGGAGAATCCCATGAGCAGTTCTTC
J gene: TRBJ2-1
D gene: TRBD2
clone size: -
V gene: TRBV5-6
CDR3 length: 16

CDR3 protein: CASSLYPGVRGDNEQYF
CDR3 DNA: TGCGCCAGCAGCTTGTACCCGGGGGTCAGGGGGGATAACGAGCAGTACTTC
J gene: TRBJ2-7
D gene: -
clone size: -
V gene: TRBV5-1
CDR3 length: 17

CDR3 protein: CSVQENLNQPQHF
CDR3 DNA: TGCAGCGTCCAGGAAAATCTGAATCAGCCCCAGCATTTT
J gene: TRBJ1-5
D gene: -
clone size: -
V gene: TRBV29-1
CDR3 length: 13

CDR3 protein: CASRKAGGTPYEQYF
CDR3 DNA: TGTGCCAGCAGAAAGGCTGGCGGAACTCCCTACGAGCAGTACTTC
J gene: TRBJ2-7
D gene: -
clone size: -
V gene: TRBV27
CDR3 length: 15

CDR3 protein: CASSPGNTEAFF
CDR3 DNA: TGTGCCAGCAGCCCCGGAAACACTGAAGCTTTCTTT
J gene: TRBJ1-1
D gene: -
clone size: few
V gene: TRBV2
CDR3 length: 12

CDR3 protein: CASSREGAGEKLFF
CDR3 DNA: TGTGCCAGCAGCCGAGAGGGGGCTGGCGAAAAACTGTTTTTT
J gene: TRBJ1-4
D gene: TRBD1
clone size: once
V gene: TRBV5-8
CDR3 length: 14

CDR3 protein: CSVEVQDGDGYTF
CDR3 DNA: TGCAGCGTTGAGGTGCAGGACGGGGATGGCTACACCTTC
J gene: TRBJ1-2
D gene: -
clone size: once
V gene: TRBV29-1
CDR3 length: 13

CDR3 protein: CASSPSSAGREPQHF
CDR3 DNA: TGTGCCAGCAGCCCTTCGTCGGCGGGGCGAGAGCCCCAGCATTTT
J gene: TRBJ1-5
D gene: -
clone size: few
V gene: TRBV7-9
CDR3 length: 15

CDR3 protein: CASSADRGITEKLFF
CDR3 DNA: TGTGCCAGCAGCGCCGACCGGGGCATCACCGAAAAACTGTTTTTT
J gene: TRBJ1-4
D gene: -
clone size: -
V gene: TRBV7-2
CDR3 length: 15

CDR3 protein: CASSYSAYNEQFF
CDR3 DNA: TGTGCCAGCAGTTACTCCGCCTACAATGAGCAGTTCTTC
J gene: TRBJ2-1
D gene: -
clone size: -
V gene: TRBV6-5
CDR3 length: 13

CDR3 protein: CASSLEGGRAGEQYF
CDR3 DNA: TGTGCCAGCAGCTTAGAGGGGGGGAGGGCCGGGGAGCAGTACTTC
J gene: TRBJ2-7
D gene: TRBD2
clone size: -
V gene: TRBV11-2
CDR3 length: 15

CDR3 protein: CASSARGQGNLF
CDR3 DNA: TGTGCCAGCAGCGCCAGGGGACAGGGCAACCTGTTT
J gene: TRBJ2-3
D gene: TRBD1
clone size: -
V gene: TRBV13
CDR3 length: 12

CDR3 protein: CASSQDRRYEQFF
CDR3 DNA: TGCGCCAGCAGCCAAGATCGACGGTATGAGCAGTTCTTC
J gene: TRBJ2-1
D gene: -
clone size: -
V gene: TRBV4-1
CDR3 length: 13

CDR3 protein: CASSRREGKVAEAFF
CDR3 DNA: TGTGCCAGCAGCCGGCGAGAGGGCAAAGTCGCTGAAGCTTTCTTT
J gene: TRBJ1-1
D gene: -
clone size: -
V gene: TRBV13
CDR3 length: 15

CDR3 protein: CASSLVPGLNTGELFF
CDR3 DNA: TGCGCCAGCAGCTTGGTCCCAGGACTGAACACCGGGGAGCTGTTTTTT
J gene: TRBJ2-2
D gene: -
clone size: few
V gene: TRBV5-1
CDR3 length: 16

CDR3 protein: CASSLRPEGNQPQHF
CDR3 DNA: TGCGCCAGCAGCTTGCGGCCAGAAGGCAATCAGCCCCAGCATTTT
J gene: TRBJ1-5
D gene: -
clone size: -
V gene: TRBV5-1
CDR3 length: 15

CDR3 protein: CASGDFQRTDTQYF
CDR3 DNA: TGTGCCAGCGGGGACTTCCAACGCACAGATACGCAGTATTTT
J gene: TRBJ2-3
D gene: -
clone size: -
V gene: TRBV2
CDR3 length: 14

CDR3 protein: CASSQGGNTQYF
CDR3 DNA: TGTGCCAGCAGCCAAGGGGGAAATACGCAGTATTTT
J gene: TRBJ2-3
D gene: -
clone size: few
V gene: TRBV14
CDR3 length: 12

CDR3 protein: CASSSRNYGYTF
CDR3 DNA: TGTGCCAGCAGCTCCAGGAACTATGGCTACACCTTC
J gene: TRBJ1-2
D gene: -
clone size: -
V gene: TRBV11-2
CDR3 length: 12

CDR3 protein: CASSFPLAGGREQYF
CDR3 DNA: TGTGCCAGCAGCTTTCCACTAGCGGGAGGGCGCGAGCAGTACTTC
J gene: TRBJ2-7
D gene: TRBD2
clone size: -
V gene: TRBV11-2
CDR3 length: 15

CDR3 protein: CAWSWGGGGETQYF
CDR3 DNA: TGTGCCTGGAGTTGGGGCGGGGGAGGAGAGACCCAGTACTTC
J gene: TRBJ2-5
D gene: TRBD2
clone size: -
V gene: TRBV30
CDR3 length: 14

CDR3 protein: CASSSGMLAYEQYF
CDR3 DNA: TGTGCCAGCAGTTCCGGGATGCTAGCTTACGAGCAGTACTTC
J gene: TRBJ2-7
D gene: -
clone size: -
V gene: TRBV27
CDR3 length: 14

CDR3 protein: CASSPGEGRTTEAFF
CDR3 DNA: TGTGCCAGCAGTCCCGGGGAGGGGAGGACCACTGAAGCTTTCTTT
J gene: TRBJ1-1
D gene: -
clone size: -
V gene: TRBV6-6
CDR3 length: 15

CDR3 protein: CASSEQTSGLQYF
CDR3 DNA: TGTGCCAGCAGTGAACAGACTAGCGGGTTGCAGTACTTC
J gene: TRBJ2-7
D gene: TRBD2
clone size: -
V gene: TRBV6-1
CDR3 length: 13

CDR3 protein: CASSLGSGHEQYF
CDR3 DNA: TGTGCCAGCAGTTTAGGGTCGGGGCACGAGCAGTACTTC
J gene: TRBJ2-7
D gene: -
clone size: -
V gene: TRBV27
CDR3 length: 13

CDR3 protein: CASSSRLATDTQYF
CDR3 DNA: TGTGCCAGCAGCTCCCGACTAGCTACAGATACGCAGTATTTT
J gene: TRBJ2-3
D gene: TRBD2
clone size: -
V gene: TRBV13
CDR3 length: 14

CDR3 protein: CASSSQGVNTEAFF
CDR3 DNA: TGTGCCAGCAGTTCGCAGGGGGTAAACACTGAAGCTTTCTTT
J gene: TRBJ1-1
D gene: TRBD1
clone size: -
V gene: TRBV7-9
CDR3 length: 14

CDR3 protein: CAWSPQDTQYF
CDR3 DNA: TGTGCCTGGAGTCCCCAAGATACGCAGTATTTT
J gene: TRBJ2-3
D gene: -
clone size: -
V gene: TRBV30
CDR3 length: 11

CDR3 protein: CASSPGLHYEQYF
CDR3 DNA: TGTGCCAGTAGTCCGGGACTACATTACGAGCAGTACTTC
J gene: TRBJ2-7
D gene: TRBD2
clone size: few
V gene: TRBV19
CDR3 length: 13